This passage covers 5 T cell receptor beta chains from one sample sequenced in a study of CD8 T cells in Susac syndrome. RNA was extracted with the RNeasy kit, and a quantity of 0.5 to 1 ug was reverse transcribed using random hexamers. TCRdb re-derived calls from the immunoSEQ multiplex PCR reads in MiXCR, one entry per CDR3 protein. The table has tens of thousands of distinct CDR3 sequences, roughly 93% seen once. The specimen was CD8+ T cells from PBMCs. The receptor set was obtained from a human donor in good health.

V is TRBV29-1 and J is TRBJ2-1; 14 bases map to TRBD2. V dropped 3 bases and J dropped 9; count of bases not matched to a gene: 4. The CDR3 is 14 residues long. Germline V lookup: CDR1 SQVTM, CDR2 ANQGSEA. CDR3 region: CSVDGLAGGLEQFF. CDR3 nucleotides: TGCAGCGTTGACGGACTAGCGGGAGGTCTTGAGCAGTTCTTC.

The rearrangement uses TRBV7-9 and TRBJ2-5; 10 nucleotides line up with TRBD1. Germline values: CDR1 SEHNR, CDR2 FQNEAQ (reference sequence). J gave up 1 base and V 5 bases, and 4 bases lay outside the gene matches. The CDR3 contains 15 residues. The CDR3 region is CASSEGQGPQETQYF. The CDR3 coding sequence is TGTGCCAGCAGCGAGGGACAGGGGCCCCAAGAGACCCAGTACTTC. The variable domain in full, with the rest retrieved from reference TRBV7-9 and TRBJ2-5, is DTGVSQNPRHKITKRGQNVTFRCDPISEHNRLYWYRQTLGQGPEFLTYFQNEAQLEKSRLLSDRFSAERPKGSFSTLEIQRTEQGDSAMYLCASSEGQGPQETQYFGPGTRLLVL.

This sequence joins TRBV7-8 and TRBJ2-3, with D perhaps matching TRBD1 or TRBD2 (5 bases each). The germline CDR1 and CDR2 sequences are SGHVS and FQNEAQ. The CDR3 has 13 residues. Trimming pared 6 bases from V and 0 bases from J, leaving 7 bases between. This chain's CDR3 is CASRWDSTDTQYF. DNA for the CDR3: TGTGCCAGCAGATGGGACAGCACAGATACGCAGTATTTT. The entire variable domain, with the rest obtained from reference TRBV7-8 and TRBJ2-3, is as follows: GAGVSQSPRYKVAKRGQDVALRCDPISGHVSLFWYQQALGQGPEFLTYFQNEAQLDKSGLPSDRFFAERPEGSVSTLKIQRTQQEDSAVYLCASRWDSTDTQYFGPGTRLTVL.

The chain recombines TRBV7-9 with TRBJ1-2; tentatively, D is TRBD1 (6 bases). Germline assignment: CDR1 SEHNR and CDR2 FQNEAQ (reference sequence). Deletions cut 1 base from V and 7 bases from J, with 16 bases between. The CDR3 contains 15 residues. Here the CDR3 reads CASSLGGAEGTGYTF. The CDR3 region has the DNA TGTGCCAGCAGCTTAGGGGGGGCAGAGGGAACTGGCTACACCTTC.

This chain uses TRBV7-8 with TRBJ2-7, with D possibly TRBD1 on 5 matching bases. The CDR3 has 12 residues. V was cut by 4 bases and J by 6 bases, with 10 bases left in between. Looked up from germline, CDR1 is SGHVS and CDR2 is FQNEAQ. The CDR3 spells CASSSRVSEQYF. The CDR3 DNA is TGTGCCAGCAGCTCCAGGGTATCCGAGCAGTACTTC.